A single sample is the source of the 20 T cell receptor beta chains below, sequenced in a study of tumor-infiltrating lymphocytes in oesophageal squamous cell carcinoma. TCRdb recomputed calls from the PCR reads with MiXCR, one row per CDR3 protein. In the table there are fewer than 25,000 distinct CDR3 sequences, roughly 40% of which are singletons. The sample taken for sequencing was esophageal tumor tissue. Every receptor here comes from a male donor with esophageal squamous cell carcinoma.

About this clonotype: The conserved final phenylalanine or tryptophan is absent from the CDR3, which likely points to a read error. Because the CDR3's place on the DNA is in doubt, the DNA is left out and the CDR3 is given as listed by TCRdb. The gene calls are TRBV12-3 or TRBV12-4 and TRBJ2-6; TRBD1 is the table's D call and was not checked against the DNA. The CDR3 is 17 amino acids in total, end residues counted. The CDR3 is CASSKGQLHSYEQYFGA.

The V and J genes are TRBV6-2 or TRBV6-3 and TRBJ2-5; D might be TRBD2 (6 bases). Judging by the DNA end, TRBJ2-1 fits better; the J call may be wrong. Germline V CDR1 and CDR2: MNHEY, SVGEGT. The CDR3 covers 14 residues. DNA for the CDR3: TGTGCCAGCAGTTATACAACTAGCTCTATTGAGCAGTTCTTC. Amino acids: CASSYTTSSIEQFF.

The genes are TRBV11-2 and TRBJ2-3; 7 bases are shared with TRBD1. This CDR3 is 13 amino acids long. CDR1 SGHAT and CDR2 FQNNGV come from the germline V gene. V dropped 11 bases and J dropped 3; count of bases not matched to a gene: 8. The chain's CDR3 is CACRQGSTDTQYF. As DNA, the CDR3 is TGTGCCTGTAGACAGGGTTCTACAGATACGCAGTATTTT.

The chain employs TRBV7-3 and TRBJ2-1; D is perhaps TRBD2 (7 bases). The J call may be faulty, since TRBJ2-7 better matches the DNA end. This CDR3 spans 14 amino acids. CDR1 is SGHTA, CDR2 FQGTGA, per germline. In nucleotides, the CDR3 is TGTGCCAGCAGCAAACAGGGAGGGCCCTACGAGCAGTACTTC. It codes for CASSKQGGPYEQYF.

The chain carries TRBV5-1 and TRBJ1-1, with D unclear. The CDR3 runs to 14 residues. V lost 6 bases, J lost 0 bases, and 12 bases lay in between. CDR1 is SGHRS, CDR2 YFSETQ, per germline. The CDR3 DNA is TGCGCCAGCAATTTGAACAGCTTGAACACTGAAGCTTTCTTT. It codes for CASNLNSLNTEAFF.

The chain links TRBV7-2 to TRBJ2-3, with 9 bases that match TRBD2. Germline assignment: CDR1 SGHTA and CDR2 FQGNSA. Trimming at V came to 1 base and at J to 0 bases, leaving 2 bases not matched to a gene. CDR3 length: 16 amino acids. CDR3 nucleotide sequence: TGTGCCAGCAGCTTAGGTACTAGCGGGAGCACAGATACGCAGTATTTT. Protein sequence: CASSLGTSGSTDTQYF.

A few counts support this clonotype. V is TRBV7-2 and J is TRBJ2-1; 14 bases are a match to TRBD2. Germline CDR1 reads SGHTA; CDR2 reads FQGNSA. The V and J ends lost 5 bases and 4 bases, in that order; junction bases with no gene match: 4. The CDR3 has 16 residues. CDR3 DNA: TGTGCCAGCAGCACTCGGACTAGCGGGAGGTACAATGAGCAGTTCTTC. Translated: CASSTRTSGRYNEQFF.

The rearrangement joins TRBV12-3 or TRBV12-4 to TRBJ2-3; D tentatively reads TRBD1 or TRBD2 (5 bases each). Judging by the DNA end, TRBJ2-1 fits better; the J call may be wrong. The CDR3 loop spans 14 amino acids. In DNA, the CDR3 is TGTGCCAGCAGTTTTCGGGACCGATACAATGAGCAGTTCTTC. It codes for CASSFRDRYNEQFF.

The V gene is TRBV18, the J gene TRBJ1-1; maybe TRBD1 (5 bases). Looked up from germline, CDR1 is KGHSH and CDR2 is LQKENI. Trimming left V 6 bases short and J 0 bases short, with 14 bases between. The length of the CDR3 is 15 residues. The DNA for the CDR3 is TGTGCCAGCTCCCTTCTGGGGGGGGTGAACACTGAAGCTTTCTTT. Encoded protein: CASSLLGGVNTEAFF.

This clonotype was recorded at least ten times. This rearrangement joins TRBV6-6 to TRBJ1-2, with D perhaps TRBD1 (5 bases). The V and J ends lost 2 bases and 4 bases respectively, with 11 bases between them. CDR1 and CDR2 from the germline V gene are MNHNY and SVGAGI (reference sequence). The CDR3 runs to 14 residues. The CDR3, as DNA: TGTGCCAGCAGTTACCCCCAGGACACCTATGGCTACACCTTC. This translates into CASSYPQDTYGYTF.

This chain connects TRBV7-2 to TRBJ1-2; D is undetermined. The CDR3 loop spans 15 amino acids. The germline V gene has CDR1 SGHTA and CDR2 FQGNSA. V shed 3 bases and J shed 0 bases, with 11 bases lying between them. In nucleotides, the CDR3 is TGTGCCAGCAGCTTCTCCCACGAAGCTAACTATGGCTACACCTTC. Its protein product is CASSFSHEANYGYTF.

The J gene is TRBJ2-3, the V gene TRBV7-2; 8 bases match TRBD1. The V segment lost 5 bases and the J segment 7 bases; nucleotides outside the gene matches: 5. Germline-derived CDR1 and CDR2 are SGHTA and FQGNSA. CDR3 length equals 13 residues. The CDR3 loop is CASSADREYTQYF. The CDR3 nucleotides read TGTGCCAGCAGCGCGGACAGGGAATATACGCAGTATTTT.

Many counts were recorded for this clonotype. The V call is TRBV12-3 or TRBV12-4, the J call TRBJ2-2, with 11 bases that match TRBD1. J was trimmed by 8 bases and V by 5 bases; bases with no gene match: 10. This CDR3 comprises 16 residues. The CDR3 region has the DNA TGTGCCAGCAGTCCCCCCTTGGACAGGGGGCTAGGGGAGCTGTTTTTT. It is translated as CASSPPLDRGLGELFF.

The V gene is TRBV7-2, the J gene TRBJ2-5, with 10 bases fitting TRBD2. V shed 2 bases, J shed 2 bases, and the junction held 11 bases outside the gene matches. From germline, CDR1 is SGHTA and CDR2 FQGNSA. The CDR3 is made up of 18 amino acids. DNA of the CDR3: TGTGCCAGCAGCTTAAGGCCTAGCGGGAGAATGAGGCAAGAGACCCAGTACTTC. Amino acid sequence: CASSLRPSGRMRQETQYF.

J is TRBJ1-6 and V is TRBV6-2 or TRBV6-3; possibly TRBD1 for D (6 bases). Per germline, CDR1 MNHEY and CDR2 SVGEGT. Trimming pared 6 bases from V and 19 bases from J, leaving 25 bases between. The CDR3 sequence is 14 residues long. The CDR3: CASRDSDWLYEQHF. The CDR3, as DNA: TGTGCCAGCAGGGACAGTGACTGGCTCTACGAGCAGCACTTT.

The table lists this clonotype with many counts. This chain links TRBV28 with TRBJ1-2, with 7 bases identical to TRBD1. V lost 7 bases to trimming and J lost 6 bases; unmatched junction nucleotides: 5. This CDR3 contains 12 residues. Germline V gives CDR1 MDHEN, CDR2 SYDVKM. The CDR3 is CASIDRVDGYTF. DNA for the CDR3: TGTGCCAGCATCGACAGGGTGGATGGCTACACCTTC.

V gene TRBV7-2 combines with J gene TRBJ2-1, with 7 bases lining up with TRBD2. Germline-derived CDR1 and CDR2 are SGHTA and FQGNSA. The CDR3 extends over 13 amino acids. V shed 5 bases, J shed 8 bases, and the junction held 6 bases outside the gene matches. The CDR3 region is CASSTGLDYEQFF. The CDR3 region has the DNA TGTGCCAGCAGCACCGGACTAGACTATGAGCAGTTCTTC.

Note on this clonotype: This could be a read error, since a much larger clone is one nucleotide away. The CDR3 nucleotides are TGCGCCAGCAGCTTGACGGGGAATGAGCAGTACTTC. Translated, it gives CASSLTGNEQYF. The chain joins TRBV5-1 to TRBJ2-4, with D possibly matching TRBD2 (5 bases). The CDR3 consists of 12 residues. Trimming took off 1 base at V and 13 bases at J, with 12 bases between the two ends. CDR1 and CDR2 from the germline V gene are SGHRS and YFSETQ.

The chain couples TRBV10-3 to TRBJ2-5, with 8 bases fitting TRBD2. Germline CDR1 reads ENHRY; CDR2 reads SYGVKD. Trimming removed 4 bases from V and 3 bases from J; junction bases left unmatched: 13. The CDR3 is made up of 17 amino acids. CDR3 sequence reads: CAISVGLAGPGEETQYF. The CDR3, as DNA: TGTGCCATCAGTGTAGGGCTAGCGGGCCCGGGCGAAGAGACCCAGTACTTC.

This clonotype was recorded many times. The gene calls are TRBV28 and TRBJ2-7, with D perhaps matching TRBD1 (6 bases). Deletions cut 4 bases from V and 3 bases from J, with 10 bases between. This CDR3 spans 13 amino acids. Germline assignment: CDR1 MDHEN and CDR2 SYDVKM. The CDR3 protein is CASSSGTYYEQYF. The CDR3 nucleotides read TGTGCCAGCAGTTCCGGGACATACTACGAGCAGTACTTC.